A selection of T cell receptor beta chains follows, all from one sample in a study of cytomegalovirus exposure and HLA in healthy donors. TCRdb's table, derived via immunoSEQ multiplex PCR, lists solely in-frame clones and lacks some. The table has 200,000 to 250,000 clones, 65% to 75% seen once; the top ten hold 1.8%. Sequencing input: PBMCs. Receptor source: a woman in her 30s in good health and CMV-seronegative. Each CDR3 is given with its conserved first and last residue. A D gene is named only where the DNA matches it firmly. Clone sizes are given selectively: once, few, many, or a class where the clone is expanded.

V	size	J	length	D	CDR3	DNA
TRBV14	.	TRBJ1-2	13	.	CASSPTGYYGYTF	TGTGCCAGCAGCCCTACAGGGTACTATGGCTACACCTTC
TRBV5-1	few	TRBJ2-1	15	TRBD2	CASSSTGTSGNEQFF	TGCGCCAGCAGCTCTACCGGGACTAGCGGCAATGAGCAGTTCTTC
TRBV7-8	.	TRBJ2-7	14	TRBD1	CASSSRGHPYEQYF	TGTGCCAGCAGCTCCAGGGGGCACCCTTACGAGCAGTACTTC
TRBV10-3	.	TRBJ1-1	14	.	CAISDRTMNTEAFF	TGTGCCATCAGTGACAGAACCATGAACACTGAAGCTTTCTTT
TRBV5-1	.	TRBJ2-6	17	TRBD2	CASSLLTGGVGANVLTF	TGCGCCAGCAGCTTGCTAACGGGAGGGGTAGGGGCCAACGTCCTGACTTTC
TRBV29-1	few	TRBJ2-1	15	TRBD2	CSVEAGETGGNEQFF	TGCAGCGTTGAAGCGGGAGAAACGGGGGGCAATGAGCAGTTCTTC
TRBV19	.	TRBJ2-2	15	TRBD1	CASAPDRGLAGELFF	TGTGCCAGTGCCCCCGACAGGGGCCTTGCCGGGGAGCTGTTTTTT
TRBV9	.	TRBJ1-1	13	TRBD1	CASSVGTGTEAFF	TGTGCCAGCAGCGTAGGGACAGGGACTGAAGCTTTCTTT
TRBV6-1	few	TRBJ2-5	15	.	CASSERAGGGETQYF	TGTGCCAGCAGTGAGAGGGCAGGTGGTGGAGAGACCCAGTACTTC
TRBV18	.	TRBJ2-7	16	.	CASSPSGGIPPYEQYF	TGTGCCAGCTCACCATCAGGCGGGATTCCTCCCTACGAGCAGTACTTC
TRBV11-2	.	TRBJ2-7	16	TRBD1	CASSLRPGQGNYEQYF	TGTGCCAGCAGCTTGCGACCGGGACAGGGGAACTACGAGCAGTACTTC
TRBV14	.	TRBJ2-7	13	TRBD2	CASSGTRIYEQYF	TGTGCCAGCAGCGGGACTAGGATCTACGAGCAGTACTTC
TRBV19	.	TRBJ2-1	13	TRBD1	CASNRGWVNEQFF	TGCGCCTCAAACAGGGGATGGGTGAATGAGCAGTTCTTC
TRBV15	.	TRBJ2-7	14	.	CATSRDGASYEQYF	TGTGCCACCAGCAGAGATGGGGCCTCCTACGAGCAGTACTTC
TRBV7-3	.	TRBJ2-1	15	TRBD2	CASSLTSGRANEQFF	TGTGCCAGCAGCTTGACTAGCGGGAGGGCCAATGAGCAGTTCTTC
TRBV7-2	.	TRBJ1-2	16	TRBD1	CASSPYQGAHYYGYTF	TGTGCCAGCAGCCCGTATCAGGGGGCGCATTACTATGGCTACACCTTC